This T cell receptor (beta chain) was recorded in a study of blood T cell repertoires in COVID-19 (dated by TCRdb to 2018 to 2021). Turning to the overall study: Samples from collaborators originated in the United States, Italy and Spain and spanned both the acute and convalescent phases of COVID-19. Sample metadata almost always included a de-identified subject ID, COVID-19 status, age in years and sex. The prospective study material was composed of cDNA or gDNA derived from T cells, B-cell-depleted T cells, or PBMCs. Where available, HLA class I and class II types were obtained from metadata supplied by the sample provider rather than from assay-based typing. A freely available public database, intended as a resource for researchers studying the immune response to SARS-CoV-2, is where the repertoires were released. The dataset comprised deeply sampled blood TCRbeta repertoires from subjects exposed to, actively infected with, or recovered from COVID-19. The samples were drawn from two sources: the first 160 participants of the ongoing ImmuneRACE study, and over 1,000 subjects contributed by 6 global collaborators. Points the paper makes about the study in general: The quantity of clinical and demographic metadata differed by source and by participant and was supplied without curation.

Collaborating institutions collected whole blood in K2EDTA tubes following their own protocols. Collaborator samples were shipped for TCRbeta analysis as frozen whole blood, isolated PBMCs, or DNA extracted from either sample type. The immunoSEQ Assay, a bias-controlled multiplex PCR, was used to amplify TCRbeta CDR3 regions from genomic DNA. On the study's bioinformatics: Within the assay, amplification of reference gene primers was used to estimate how many nucleated cells each sample contained. To quantify the absolute abundance of each unique TCRbeta CDR3 rearrangement, sequence reads were collapsed and filtered. For each sample, productive Simpson clonality was calculated by taking the square root of Simpson's diversity index across productive rearrangements. In TCRdb, the immuneACCESS table is reduced to in-frame sequences with V and J assigned. These tables do not hold every clone; where another copy was compared, an unresolved V gene accounts for under half, and the others remain unexplained. For V, J and clone size, that table is used; D and trimming come from the DNA. A total of tens of thousands of clones appear in this sample, 75% to 95% of them only once. In total, the top ten clones hold 18% of the sample.

From cysteine to phenylalanine, the CDR3 is 13 amino acids long. Only the CDR3 DNA is retained, 39 bases long and in frame from the first base. Taken from the germline V gene, the CDR1 and CDR2 loops are SQVTM and ANQGSEA. Ends trimmed: V by 7 bases, J by 7 bases; bases unmatched to a gene: 12. In the case of this clone: Its antigen is not yet known. Base-call qualities are not available, and no considerably larger clone is one nucleotide away.

Source material: peripheral blood. The chain joins TRBV29-1 to TRBJ2-7, and 8 junction bases match TRBD1. The TCR was taken from a human donor in a cohort sampled during active COVID-19. The DNA reads as follows: TGCAGCGCTATAGCAGGGGGCGGCCGGGAGCAGTACTTC. This codes for CSAIAGGGREQYF.